The 6 T cell receptor beta chains listed next were all sequenced from one sample in a study of blood T cell repertoires in COVID-19. Assay used: immunoSEQ multiplex PCR; TCRdb lists only in-frame clones, some missing. Counted here are about 220,000 clones, about 79% occurring once; the ten biggest clones make up approximately 3.6%. Sequencing was performed on PBMCs or T cells enriched from blood (not recorded which). The receptors derive from a woman aged 55-69 years who had recovered from COVID-19.

The rearrangement joins TRBV7-8 to TRBJ1-5, with 9 bases that match TRBD1. J gave up 6 bases and V 5 bases, and 5 bases lay outside the gene matches. Germline-derived CDR1 and CDR2 are SGHVS and FQNEAQ. This CDR3 has 14 amino acids. CDR3 in DNA: TGTGCCAGCAGCCCAGGACAGGGGCGTCAGCCCCAGCATTTT. It specifies CASSPGQGRQPQHF.

The chain couples TRBV13 to TRBJ2-3, with TRBD2 matching 11 bases. Germline loops: CDR1 PRHDT, CDR2 FYEKMQ (reference sequence). This CDR3 comprises 16 residues. The ends lost 5 bases at V and 0 bases at J; junction bases unmatched: 4. DNA for the CDR3: TGTGCCAGCAGCCTTCGACTAGCGGGGAGCACAGATACGCAGTATTTT. Protein product: CASSLRLAGSTDTQYF.

The table lists this clone with a count of one. The rearrangement joins TRBV6-5 to TRBJ1-5; no clear D. V dropped 6 bases and J dropped 9 bases, with 12 bases sitting between them. Per the germline V gene, CDR1 is MNHEY and CDR2 is SVGAGI. CDR3 length: 12 residues. CDR3 DNA sequence: TGTGCCAGCAGATCCACCCTAGGGCCCCAGCATTTT. Translating gives CASRSTLGPQHF.

The genes are TRBV12-3 or TRBV12-4 and TRBJ2-7, with TRBD1 as a possible D gene (5 bases). V dropped 5 bases and J dropped 2 bases, with 10 bases sitting between them. The CDR3 contains 13 residues. CDR3 bases: TGTGCCAGCAGTCTACCGGACACCTACGAGCAGTACTTC. Translation: CASSLPDTYEQYF.

The J gene is TRBJ2-6, the V gene TRBV19, with 7 bases that match TRBD2. CDR1 and CDR2 (germline): LNHDA, SQIVND (reference sequence). The CDR3 totals 17 residues. V lost 5 bases to trimming and J lost 0 bases; unmatched junction nucleotides: 7. The CDR3: CASSLGGYRSGANVLTF. The CDR3, as DNA: TGTGCCAGTAGTCTGGGGGGGTATCGCTCTGGGGCCAACGTCCTGACTTTC.

V and J are TRBV5-8 and TRBJ2-7; D remains unclear. CDR3 length: 14 amino acids. The ends were cut back, 0 bases at V and 8 bases at J, with 15 bases in the middle. The germline CDR1 and CDR2 sequences are SGHTS and YDEGEE. The CDR3 nucleotides are TGTGCCAGCAGCTTGGGACAAGCTACGAATAAGCAGTACTTC. Translation: CASSLGQATNKQYF.